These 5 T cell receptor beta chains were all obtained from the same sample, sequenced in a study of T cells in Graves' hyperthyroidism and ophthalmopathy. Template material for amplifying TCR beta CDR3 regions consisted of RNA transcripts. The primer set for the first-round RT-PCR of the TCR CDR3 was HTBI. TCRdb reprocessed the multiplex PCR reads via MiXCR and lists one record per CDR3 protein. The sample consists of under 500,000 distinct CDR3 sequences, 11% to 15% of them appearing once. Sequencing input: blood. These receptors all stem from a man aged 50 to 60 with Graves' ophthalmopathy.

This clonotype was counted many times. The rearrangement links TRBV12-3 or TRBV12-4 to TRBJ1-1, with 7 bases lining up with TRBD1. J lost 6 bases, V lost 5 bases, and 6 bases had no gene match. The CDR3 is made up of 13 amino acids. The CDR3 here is CASSQSGQPEAFF. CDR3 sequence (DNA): TGTGCCAGCAGTCAATCGGGACAGCCTGAAGCTTTCTTT.

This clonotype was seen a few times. CDR3 sequence: CASGVNTDTQYF. The CDR3 coding sequence is TGTGCCAGCGGGGTCAATACAGATACGCAGTATTTT. The chain couples TRBV27 to TRBJ2-3; D remains ambiguous. CDR3 length: 12 residues. Germline lookup yields CDR1 MNHEY and CDR2 SMNVEV (reference sequence). V lost 8 bases to trimming and J lost 3 bases, with 9 bases between them.

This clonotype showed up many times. CDR3 protein: CSARDIRQLTDTQYF. In nucleotides, the CDR3 is TGCAGTGCTAGAGATATACGCCAACTGACAGATACGCAGTATTTT. The J gene is TRBJ2-3, the V gene TRBV20-1; no clear D gene. The germline CDR1 and CDR2 sequences are DFQATT and SNEGSKA (reference sequence). V was shortened by 0 bases and J by 3 bases, with 13 bases between the two germline ends. The length of the CDR3 is 15 residues.

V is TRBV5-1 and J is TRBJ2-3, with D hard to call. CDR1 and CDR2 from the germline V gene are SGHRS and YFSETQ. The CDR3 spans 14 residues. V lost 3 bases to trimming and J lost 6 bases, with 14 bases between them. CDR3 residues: CASSSTPPSDTQYF. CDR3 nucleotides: TGCGCCAGCAGCTCGACCCCCCCCAGCGATACGCAGTATTTT.

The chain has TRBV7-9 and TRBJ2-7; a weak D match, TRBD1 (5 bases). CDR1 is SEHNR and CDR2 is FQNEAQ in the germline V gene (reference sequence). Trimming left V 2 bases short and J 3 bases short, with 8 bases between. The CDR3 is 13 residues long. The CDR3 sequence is CASSLQGHYEQYF. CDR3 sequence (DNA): TGTGCCAGCAGCTTACAGGGCCACTACGAGCAGTACTTC.